Below, one TCR beta chain is given with its context. Profiling relied on immunoSEQ multiplex PCR, and the TCRdb table lists in-frame clones only, not all of them. The sample has 300,000 to 450,000 clones, 87% seen once. This sample was taken from a study of blood T cell repertoires in COVID-19. Between the trimmed V and J ends, which lost 6 bases and 9 bases, there was a span of 16 bases. The CDR3 has 13 residues. CDR1 and CDR2 from the germline V gene are WSHSY and SAAADI. The sequenced material came from PBMCs or T cells enriched from blood (not recorded which). The receptor's source is a man between 25 and 39 years old who had recovered from COVID-19. The gene calls are TRBV10-2 and TRBJ2-3; a possible D gene is TRBD2 (6 bases). This CDR3 reads CASSGGTGRTQYF. CDR3 DNA: TGCGCCAGCAGCGGCGGGACGGGACGCACGCAGTATTTT.